Listed below are T cell receptor beta chains from one sample, sequenced in a study of blood T cell repertoires in COVID-19. Data came from immunoSEQ multiplex PCR; TCRdb stores just in-frame clones and leaves some out. The profile covers fewer than 10,000 clones, with 75% to 90% appearing a single time and just over 7% taken by the ten largest. The sample taken for sequencing was peripheral blood. The receptors derive from a human donor with active COVID-19. The donor label of this sample is uncertain. Each CDR3 is given with its conserved first and last residue. Fields, in order: V gene, clone size, J gene, D gene, CDR3 DNA, CDR3 protein. D genes are given only for firm matches. Expanded clones are given a class, and other clones once, few, many or no size at all.

TRBV19,NA,TRBJ1-2,TRBD1,TGTGCCAGTAGTCTGGGACAGATAGGCTACACCTTC,CASSLGQIGYTF
TRBV5-1,NA,TRBJ2-3,TRBD2,TGCGCCAGCAGCCCCGGGACTAGTCATAGCACAGATACGCAGTATTTT,CASSPGTSHSTDTQYF
TRBV6-2/TRBV6-3,NA,TRBJ2-1,NA,TGTGCCAGCAGTCCCCCCGTCGGAGGGAGTAAGGATGAGCAGTTCTTC,CASSPPVGGSKDEQFF
TRBV5-6,NA,TRBJ2-5,TRBD1,TGTGCCAGCAGCTTGGACAGGGGCCCCCAAGAGACCCAGTACTTC,CASSLDRGPQETQYF
TRBV25-1,NA,TRBJ2-7,TRBD2,TGTGCCAGCAGGGGTGGACTAGCAGCCTACGAGCAGTACTTC,CASRGGLAAYEQYF
TRBV10-3,NA,TRBJ2-7,NA,TGTGCCATCAGTGGGGGGACAACCTCCTACGAGCAGTACTTC,CAISGGTTSYEQYF
TRBV10-1,NA,TRBJ2-2,NA,TGCGCCAGCAGACCAACGAAAACAGGGAAGGTTATCCCCGGGGAGCTGTTTTTT,CASRPTKTGKVIPGELFF
TRBV27,NA,TRBJ2-7,NA,TGTGCCAGCAGTTTACCAGGGTCCTCCGAGCAGTACTTC,CASSLPGSSEQYF
TRBV4-1,NA,TRBJ1-3,TRBD1,TGCGCCAGCAGCCACCCGGGACAGGGGCGAAACTCTGGAAACACCATATATTTT,CASSHPGQGRNSGNTIYF
TRBV6-5,few,TRBJ2-2,NA,TGTGCCAGCAGTTACTCGAGGGCACCCGGGGAGCTGTTTTTT,CASSYSRAPGELFF
TRBV9,NA,TRBJ2-3,TRBD2,TGTGCCAGCAGCGTAGGGGGACTAGCTATCGATACGCAGTATTTT,CASSVGGLAIDTQYF
TRBV18,NA,TRBJ1-1,NA,TGTGCCAGCTCACCACCCGGCAGGGTGGGCACTGAAGCTTTCTTT,CASSPPGRVGTEAFF
TRBV9,few,TRBJ2-5,NA,TGTGCCAGCAGCCCCGACCAAGAGACCCAGTACTTC,CASSPDQETQYF
TRBV21-1,NA,TRBJ2-3,NA,TGTGCCTGGGCCGGGGCAGGGGACCCAGATACGCAGTATTTT,CAWAGAGDPDTQYF
TRBV19,once,TRBJ2-7,NA,TGTGCCAGTAGTCCAGGATCCTACGAGCAGTACTTC,CASSPGSYEQYF
TRBV9,NA,TRBJ2-1,NA,TGTGCCAGCAGCGTAGGGCTAGCGATTGAGCAGTTCTTC,CASSVGLAIEQFF
TRBV5-1,NA,TRBJ2-2,TRBD2,TGCGCCAGCAGCCCGGGACTAGCGGGGGCGCCCGGGGAGCTGTTTTTT,CASSPGLAGAPGELFF
TRBV6-5,NA,TRBJ1-5,NA,TGTGCCAGCGGAGCCCCCAATCAGCCCCAGCATTTT,CASGAPNQPQHF
TRBV9,NA,TRBJ2-3,NA,TGTGCCAGCAGCCCCCAGACAGCCGATACGCAGTATTTT,CASSPQTADTQYF
TRBV7-3,NA,TRBJ2-2,NA,TGTGCCAGCAGCGAGCGAGGCGCGAACACCGGGGAGCTGTTTTTT,CASSERGANTGELFF
TRBV3-1/TRBV3-2,NA,TRBJ2-1,TRBD2,TGTGCCAGCAGGATGCCGGCGAACCTTGGACTAGCGGCCTACAATGAGCAGTTCTTC,CASRMPANLGLAAYNEQFF
TRBV29-1,NA,TRBJ2-1,TRBD2,TGCAGCGTCGGGACTAGCGGCAATGAGCAGTTCTTC,CSVGTSGNEQFF
TRBV4-2,NA,TRBJ1-1,TRBD1,TGTGCCAGCAGCCCAAGTCCCCGGACAGGTCCAATGAACACTGAAGCTTTCTTT,CASSPSPRTGPMNTEAFF